The 12 T cell receptor beta chains given below trace back to one sample, sequenced in a study of blood T cells in healthy people across ages. Through a sample-barcoded 5' primer and a J-beta primer mix, a second PCR was run for roughly 7 to 12 cycles. TCRdb analysed the 5' RACE reads with MiXCR anew, one entry per CDR3 protein. Of approximately 730,000 distinct CDR3 sequences listed, approximately 53% are singletons. The sequencing input was blood. Receptors originate from a man aged 80 or over in good health.

The chain joins TRBV7-3 to TRBJ2-1, with 8 bases aligning to TRBD1. This CDR3 has 16 residues. Per germline, CDR1 SGHTA and CDR2 FQGTGA. Unmatched junction bases numbered 9, after V lost 2 bases and J lost 6 bases. The CDR3 reads CASSLVGTGGRNEQFF. In DNA, the CDR3 is TGTGCCAGCAGCTTAGTAGGTACAGGGGGTCGCAATGAGCAGTTCTTC.

This chain joins TRBV29-1 and TRBJ1-1; D unresolved. This CDR3 spans 13 amino acids. Germline CDR1 reads SQVTM; CDR2 reads ANQGSEA. The V gene lost 4 bases and the J gene lost 1 base, with 10 bases spanning the gap. CDR3 sequence reads: CSVGAHWNTEAFF. The CDR3, as DNA: TGCAGCGTTGGGGCCCATTGGAACACTGAAGCTTTCTTT.

This chain connects TRBV29-1 to TRBJ2-7; D gene unclear. The germline V and J ends were trimmed by 7 bases and 2 bases, with 9 bases remaining between them. The CDR3 loop spans 11 amino acids. CDR1 is SQVTM, CDR2 ANQGSEA, per germline. The CDR3 DNA is TGCAGCGCGGTCAGTGCCTACGAGCAGTACTTC. This gives the protein CSAVSAYEQYF.

The rearrangement uses TRBV28 and TRBJ1-2; 7 bases fit TRBD1. The CDR3 runs to 15 residues. V dropped 8 bases and J dropped 4; count of bases not matched to a gene: 13. Germline-derived CDR1 and CDR2 are MDHEN and SYDVKM. The CDR3 coding sequence is TGTGCCAGCTCTCCATACCGGGACAGATCCTATGGCTACACCTTC. It specifies CASSPYRDRSYGYTF.

This clonotype came up a few times. This chain links TRBV20-1 with TRBJ2-1; D might be TRBD2 (7 bases). From germline, CDR1 is DFQATT and CDR2 SNEGSKA (reference sequence). This CDR3 region has 15 residues. Trimming pared 4 bases from V and 7 bases from J, leaving 20 bases between. This CDR3 reads CSAIGGLAVENEQFF. In DNA form, the CDR3 reads TGCAGTGCTATAGGGGGTCTAGCGGTAGAAAATGAGCAGTTCTTC.

The chain has TRBV29-1 and TRBJ1-1; the D is unclear. V was shortened by 7 bases and J by 3 bases, with 18 bases between the two germline ends. Germline lookup yields CDR1 SQVTM and CDR2 ANQGSEA. The CDR3 sequence is 14 residues long. The CDR3 sequence: CSARSLRADTEAFF. DNA of the CDR3: TGCAGCGCCCGAAGTCTCCGCGCGGACACTGAAGCTTTCTTT.

The chain employs TRBV25-1 and TRBJ2-4; 7 bases agree with TRBD1. The junction had 7 bases not matched to a gene; V was cut back by 6 bases and J by 5 bases. The CDR3 runs to 14 residues. CDR1 MGHDK and CDR2 SYGVNS come from the germline V gene. This CDR3 reads CASRNSGTENIQYF. CDR3 in DNA: TGTGCCAGCAGGAATTCCGGGACAGAAAACATTCAGTACTTC.

This clonotype was counted between two and nine times. This sequence joins TRBV18 and TRBJ2-7; a weak D match, TRBD2 (6 bases). TRBJ2-5 explains the end of the DNA better; the J call may be wrong. CDR1 is KGHSH and CDR2 is LQKENI in the germline V gene. CDR3 length: 14 amino acids. The CDR3: CASSPRGSGETQYF. CDR3 nucleotides: TGTGCCAGCTCACCACGAGGGAGCGGGGAGACCCAGTACTTC.

J is TRBJ2-6 and V is TRBV10-3; a possible D gene is TRBD1 (6 bases). Trimming pared 3 bases from V and 0 bases from J, leaving 9 bases between. CDR3 length equals 16 residues. Germline V gene sequence: CDR1 ENHRY, CDR2 SYGVKD. CDR3 nucleotides: TGTGCCATCAGTGAAGGGACAAGCTCTGGGGCCAACGTCCTGACTTTC. Its protein product is CAISEGTSSGANVLTF.

The chain links TRBV6-2 or TRBV6-3 to TRBJ2-6, with D possibly TRBD1 on 5 matching bases. The V gene lost 6 bases and the J gene lost 0 bases, with 15 bases spanning the gap. Germline V gene data show CDR1 as MNHEY and CDR2 as SVGEGT. CDR3 size: 17 residues. The CDR3 loop is CASSPWGGRSGANVLTF. CDR3 DNA sequence: TGTGCCAGCAGCCCCTGGGGCGGACGCTCTGGGGCCAACGTCCTGACTTTC.

The CDR3 is CASSPWTGNTDTQYF. The CDR3 bases are TGTGCCAGCAGCCCATGGACTGGGAACACAGATACGCAGTATTTT. The rearrangement joins TRBV9 to TRBJ2-3, with D possibly being TRBD2 (5 bases). The V gene's germline CDR1 is SGDLS and CDR2 YYNGEE. The CDR3 consists of 15 residues. The V end lost 4 bases, the J end lost 2 bases, and 14 bases lay between the germline ends.

This clonotype has a handful of counts. This chain uses TRBV3-1 with TRBJ2-1, with TRBD2 matching 11 bases. In germline, CDR1 is LGHDT, CDR2 YNNKEL (reference sequence). Losses at the gene ends were 6 bases for V and 6 bases for J; bases not matched to a gene: 7. The CDR3 is 15 amino acids. CDR3 coding DNA: TGTGCCAGCAGTGACATAGCGGGAGGGCGCAATGAGCAGTTCTTC. Translated: CASSDIAGGRNEQFF.